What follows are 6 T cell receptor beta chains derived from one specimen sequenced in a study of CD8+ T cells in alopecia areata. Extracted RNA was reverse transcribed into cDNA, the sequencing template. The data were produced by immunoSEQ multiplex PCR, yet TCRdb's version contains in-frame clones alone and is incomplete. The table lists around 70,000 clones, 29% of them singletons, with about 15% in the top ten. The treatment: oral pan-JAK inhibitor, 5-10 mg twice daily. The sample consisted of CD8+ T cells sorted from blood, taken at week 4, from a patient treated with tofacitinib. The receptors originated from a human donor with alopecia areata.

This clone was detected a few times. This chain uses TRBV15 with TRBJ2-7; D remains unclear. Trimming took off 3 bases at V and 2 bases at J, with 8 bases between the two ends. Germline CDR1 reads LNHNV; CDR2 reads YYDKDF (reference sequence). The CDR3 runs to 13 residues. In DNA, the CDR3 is TGTGCCACCAGCAGCGCCCTTACCTACGAGCAGTACTTC. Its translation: CATSSALTYEQYF.

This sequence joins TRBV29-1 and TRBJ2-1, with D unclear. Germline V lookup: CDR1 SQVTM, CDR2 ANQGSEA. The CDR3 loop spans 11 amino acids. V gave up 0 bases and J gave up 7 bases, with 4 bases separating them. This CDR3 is CSVEDRNEQFF. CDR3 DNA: TGCAGCGTTGAAGATCGGAATGAGCAGTTCTTC.

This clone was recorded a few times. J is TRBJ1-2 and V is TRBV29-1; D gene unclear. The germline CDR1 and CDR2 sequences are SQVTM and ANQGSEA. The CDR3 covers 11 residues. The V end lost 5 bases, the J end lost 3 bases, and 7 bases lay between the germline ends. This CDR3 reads CSVPLHYGYTF. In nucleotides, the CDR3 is TGCAGCGTTCCACTTCACTATGGCTACACCTTC.

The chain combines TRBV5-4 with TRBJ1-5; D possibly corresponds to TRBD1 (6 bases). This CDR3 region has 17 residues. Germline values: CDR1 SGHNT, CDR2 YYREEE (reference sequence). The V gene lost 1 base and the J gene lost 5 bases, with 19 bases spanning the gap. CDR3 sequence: CASSLFRGPKGDQPQHF. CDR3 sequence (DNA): TGTGCCAGCAGCTTGTTCAGGGGCCCGAAAGGCGATCAGCCCCAGCATTTT.

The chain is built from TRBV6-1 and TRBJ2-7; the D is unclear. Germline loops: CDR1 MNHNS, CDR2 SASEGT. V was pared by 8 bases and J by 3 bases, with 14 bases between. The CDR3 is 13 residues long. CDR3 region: CASRPQDGYEQYF. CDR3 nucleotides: TGTGCCAGCCGACCTCAGGACGGCTACGAGCAGTACTTC.

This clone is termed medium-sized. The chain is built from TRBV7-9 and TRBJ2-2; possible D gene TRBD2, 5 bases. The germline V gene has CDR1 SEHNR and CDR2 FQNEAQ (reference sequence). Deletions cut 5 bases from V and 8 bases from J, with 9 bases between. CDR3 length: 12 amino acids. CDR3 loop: CASSRRPGELFF. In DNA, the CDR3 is TGTGCCAGCAGCCGGAGGCCGGGGGAGCTGTTTTTT.